This T cell receptor (beta chain) derives from a study of cytomegalovirus exposure and HLA in healthy donors. V was pared by 2 bases and J by 1 base, with 2 bases of the junction left unmatched. The germline V gene has CDR1 SGHTA and CDR2 FQGTGA. The CDR3 runs to 16 residues. PCR employed 60 Vbeta and 13 Jbeta primers. The protocol was immunoSEQ multiplex PCR, while the TCRdb copy is restricted to in-frame clones and leaves out a portion. The sample holds around 150,000 clones, around 68% seen once. The chain couples TRBV7-3 to TRBJ2-3, with 11 bases lining up with TRBD2. The receptor comes from a woman in her thirties or forties in good health and CMV-seropositive. Sequencing was carried out using PBMCs. The CDR3 loop reads CASSLLAGGRTDTQYF. In nucleotides, the CDR3 is TGTGCCAGCAGCTTACTAGCGGGAGGCCGCACAGATACGCAGTATTTT. The full variable domain, its missing parts supplied by reference TRBV7-3 and TRBJ2-3, is GAGVSQTPSNKVTEKGKYVELRCDPISGHTALYWYRQSLGQGPEFLIYFQGTGAADDSGLPNDRFFAVRPEGSVSTLKIQRTERGDSAVYLCASSLLAGGRTDTQYFGPGTRLTVL.